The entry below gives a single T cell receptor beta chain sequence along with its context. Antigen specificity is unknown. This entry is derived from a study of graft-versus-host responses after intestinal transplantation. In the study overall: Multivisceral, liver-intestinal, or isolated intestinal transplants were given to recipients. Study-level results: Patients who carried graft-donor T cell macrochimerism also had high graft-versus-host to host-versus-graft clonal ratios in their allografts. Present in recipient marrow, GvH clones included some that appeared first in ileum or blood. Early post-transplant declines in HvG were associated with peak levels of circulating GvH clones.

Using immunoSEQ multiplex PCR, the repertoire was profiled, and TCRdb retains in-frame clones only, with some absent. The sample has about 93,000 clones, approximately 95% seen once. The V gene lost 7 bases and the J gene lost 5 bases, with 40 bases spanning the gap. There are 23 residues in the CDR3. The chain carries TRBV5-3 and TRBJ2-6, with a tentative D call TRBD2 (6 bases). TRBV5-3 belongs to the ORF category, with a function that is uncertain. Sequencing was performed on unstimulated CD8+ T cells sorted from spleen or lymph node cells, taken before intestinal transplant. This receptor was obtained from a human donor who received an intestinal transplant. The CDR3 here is CAREVRVVNKVGGEQSRANVLTF. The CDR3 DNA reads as TGTGCCAGAGAGGTCAGAGTGGTGAACAAAGTCGGGGGTGAACAAAGTCGGGCCAACGTCCTGACTTTC.